These T cell receptor beta chains were read from a single sample in a study of T cells after yellow fever vaccination. TCRdb used MiXCR to reprocess the 5' RACE reads, holding one entry per CDR3 protein. The sample carries under 600,000 distinct CDR3 sequences, 20% to 25% recorded once. The sample here was PBMCs, taken approximately 22 days after the first yellow fever vaccination. The receptors here all came from a man in his late teens or twenties who received the YFV17D yellow fever vaccine. Each CDR3 is given with its conserved first and last residue. The order of the fields is V gene, clone size, J gene, D gene, CDR3 DNA, CDR3 protein. The D gene is left open where the match is weak. Size values are once, few and many counts, or a class for expanded clones, and some rows have none.

TRBV5-1	few	TRBJ2-5	TRBD1	TGCGCCAGCAGACTTCACGGGACAGGTCAAGAGACCCAGTACTTC	CASRLHGTGQETQYF
TRBV4-3	few	TRBJ2-1	TRBD2	TGCGCCAGCAGCCAAGACCCGGGGGGGGTTAAGGTGCAGTTCTTC	CASSQDPGGVKVQFF
TRBV7-2	NA	TRBJ2-2	TRBD1	TGTGCCAGCAGCTATTGGGACAGGGGAACCGGGGAGCTGTTTTTT	CASSYWDRGTGELFF
TRBV20-1	NA	TRBJ1-4	NA	TGCAGTGCGGATCGCCAGGAAAAACTGTTTTTT	CSADRQEKLFF
TRBV18	few	TRBJ2-2	TRBD2	TGTGCCAGCTCACCACCGTCCGGGAGGGCGAACACCGGGGAGCTGTTTTTT	CASSPPSGRANTGELFF
TRBV6-5	NA	TRBJ1-1	NA	TGTGCCAGCAGTTACTTACTCCCTTTGAATGAAGCTTTCTTT	CASSYLLPLNEAFF
TRBV12-3/TRBV12-4	few	TRBJ2-4	NA	TGTGCCAGCAGACCGCAGGGAGTAAACATTCAGTACTTC	CASRPQGVNIQYF
TRBV5-1	NA	TRBJ2-1	NA	TGCGCCAGCAGCTTGGCAGCCCGTGAGCAGTTCTTC	CASSLAAREQFF
TRBV27	NA	TRBJ1-1	NA	TGTGCCAGCAGCCCCTTGGACAGATTGAACACTGAAGCTTTCTTT	CASSPLDRLNTEAFF
TRBV4-1	few	TRBJ2-2	NA	TGCGCCAGCAGCCAGTTGGAGGCAGGGTCTGGTGCCGGGGAGCTGTTTTTT	CASSQLEAGSGAGELFF
TRBV7-9	many	TRBJ1-1	NA	TGTGCCAGCAGCCTGCTGGGGGTGGGGACTGAAGCTTTCTTT	CASSLLGVGTEAFF
TRBV20-1	NA	TRBJ2-5	TRBD2	TGCAGTGCTAGGGATAATAGCGGGGGGGCTAGAGAGACCCAGTACTTC	CSARDNSGGARETQYF
TRBV27	NA	TRBJ2-3	NA	TGTGCCAGCAGTTTAGGGTCAGGGGTGAGTGCAGATACGCAGTATTTT	CASSLGSGVSADTQYF
TRBV5-1	few	TRBJ1-2	NA	TGCGCCAGCAGCGGACGTCCAGGGGCGCTTGGCTACACCTTC	CASSGRPGALGYTF
TRBV4-1	NA	TRBJ2-5	NA	TGCGCCAGCAGCCGCAAAGGGACGGAGGAGACCCAGTACTTC	CASSRKGTEETQYF
TRBV12-3/TRBV12-4	few	TRBJ2-7	TRBD1	TGTGCCAGCAGCCCCGCTCTCAGGGGGAGCGACGAGCAGTACTTC	CASSPALRGSDEQYF
TRBV6-2/TRBV6-3	few	TRBJ2-5	NA	TGTGCCAGCAGTTACCCCCTACTTGGAAGGGGGTACCAAGAGACCCAGTACTTC	CASSYPLLGRGYQETQYF
TRBV10-3	once	TRBJ1-6	TRBD1	TGTGCCATCACCTCGGACAGGGAAAGGTTGGCCCTCCACTTT	CAITSDRERLALHF
TRBV3-1	few	TRBJ2-5	TRBD1	TGTGCCAGCAGCCAAGCAGTTCGTCAGGGGGTAGTTTTGGAGACCCAGTACTTC	CASSQAVRQGVVLETQYF
TRBV4-2	few	TRBJ2-1	TRBD2	TGTGCCAGCAGCCCCCCGGGGGGGTCAACCTACAATGAGCAGTTCTTC	CASSPPGGSTYNEQFF
TRBV7-8	NA	TRBJ2-1	TRBD2	TGTGCCAGCAACGCTGCGGGGGTACTCAATGAGCAGTTCTTC	CASNAAGVLNEQFF
TRBV14	NA	TRBJ2-4	TRBD1	TGTGCCAGCAGCCAAGGGACAGGGCGAAACATTCAGTACTTC	CASSQGTGRNIQYF
TRBV18	NA	TRBJ2-7	TRBD1	TGTGCCAGCAGTCCCGGGACAGACGAGCAGTACTTC	CASSPGTDEQYF
TRBV6-2/TRBV6-3	few	TRBJ1-2	NA	TGTGCCAGCAGTTACGACCTGGGCAGAATCTATGGCTACACCTTC	CASSYDLGRIYGYTF
TRBV5-4	NA	TRBJ2-5	TRBD1	TGTGCCAGCAGCTGGGACAGAAAAGAGACCCAGTACTTC	CASSWDRKETQYF
TRBV9	few	TRBJ1-2	TRBD1	TGTGCCAGCAGCGTAGGGGGGACAGGGGATCTAGACTATGGCTACACCTTC	CASSVGGTGDLDYGYTF
TRBV29-1	few	TRBJ2-3	NA	TGCAGCGTTGAATATCCAGAGACGGTCCTGGATACGCAGTATTTT	CSVEYPETVLDTQYF
TRBV5-1	NA	TRBJ2-2	NA	TGCGCCAGCCGACAGAATACCCAGAACACCGGGGAGCTGTTTTTT	CASRQNTQNTGELFF
TRBV4-1	NA	TRBJ1-4	NA	TGCGCCAGCAGCCAAGACGGGGGCGGTGAAAAACTGTTTTTT	CASSQDGGGEKLFF
TRBV7-8	many	TRBJ2-3	NA	TGTGCCAGCAGCCCCCGGTTGGCAGATACGCAGTATTTT	CASSPRLADTQYF
TRBV5-1	few	TRBJ1-6	NA	TGCGCCAGCAGCTTGGGGAGTATGTCACCCCTCCACTTT	CASSLGSMSPLHF
TRBV11-2	NA	TRBJ2-1	NA	TGTGCCAGCAGCTTGCCGGGGTGGGCCTCCGCGGTACACAATGAGCAGTTCTTC	CASSLPGWASAVHNEQFF
TRBV5-1	NA	TRBJ1-1	TRBD1	TGCGCCAGCCACAGGGACAGGACGAACACTGAAGCTTTCTTT	CASHRDRTNTEAFF
TRBV9	few	TRBJ2-3	TRBD2	TGTGCCAGCAGCGCCGCCAGCGGGGCTTTTGGCACAGATACGCAGTATTTT	CASSAASGAFGTDTQYF
TRBV20-1	few	TRBJ1-2	NA	TGCAGTGCTAGTAAAGGGGATGGCTACACCTTC	CSASKGDGYTF
TRBV9	NA	TRBJ2-3	TRBD2	TGTGCCAGCAGCGTAAAAGATAGAGCGGGGACAGATACGCAGTATTTT	CASSVKDRAGTDTQYF
TRBV12-3/TRBV12-4	NA	TRBJ1-3	NA	TGTGCCAGCAGTTTTATGGACACCATATATTTT	CASSFMDTIYF
TRBV3-1	few	TRBJ1-5	NA	TGTGCCAGCTCCACTTACGAATCCAATCAGCCCCAGCATTTT	CASSTYESNQPQHF
TRBV6-2/TRBV6-3	few	TRBJ1-1	NA	TGTGCCAGCAGTTACGGGTCAGGGGTTCGGACTGAAGCTTTCTTT	CASSYGSGVRTEAFF
TRBV4-1	few	TRBJ2-2	NA	TGCGCCAGCAGCCAGGAGAGGGTGAACACCGGGGAGCTGTTTTTT	CASSQERVNTGELFF
TRBV5-1	NA	TRBJ1-2	TRBD1	TGCGCCAGCAGCTTGGCCTGGACAGGGGAGAAGGGTGGCTACACCTTC	CASSLAWTGEKGGYTF
TRBV14	NA	TRBJ2-5	NA	TGTGCCAGCAGCCAAGGCACCGGGACTGGCGGAGAGACCCAGTACTTC	CASSQGTGTGGETQYF
TRBV11-1	NA	TRBJ2-3	NA	TGTGCCAGCAGCCGCGGACTGGATCGAGATACGCAGTATTTT	CASSRGLDRDTQYF
TRBV7-2	few	TRBJ1-2	NA	TGTGCCAGCAGCTTACCGCCGGTGGAGGGCTACACCTTC	CASSLPPVEGYTF
TRBV11-3	NA	TRBJ1-6	TRBD1	TGTGCCAGCCCCAACCCGGGGATCAGGGGGTATAATTCACCCCTCCACTTT	CASPNPGIRGYNSPLHF
TRBV2	many	TRBJ1-2	NA	TGTGCCAGCAGTGAGAATGGTTATGGCTACACCTTC	CASSENGYGYTF
TRBV2	NA	TRBJ2-2	TRBD1	TGTGCCAGCCGACTGACAGGGCCGGACACCGGGGAGCTGTTTTTT	CASRLTGPDTGELFF
TRBV5-1	few	TRBJ2-3	NA	TGCGCCAGCAGTGATGGGACTAGCACAGATACGCAGTATTTT	CASSDGTSTDTQYF
TRBV5-1	few	TRBJ2-7	NA	TGCGCCAGCAGCTTGGATGAGGATCGCAAGCAGTACTTC	CASSLDEDRKQYF
TRBV4-2	NA	TRBJ2-2	TRBD1	TGTGCCAGCACCACAGGGGGCCGAAACGCCGGGGAGCTGTTTTTT	CASTTGGRNAGELFF
TRBV7-2	few	TRBJ1-1	NA	TGTGCCAGCAGCTATTCCCGAGGGGTCGGCACTGAAGCTTTCTTT	CASSYSRGVGTEAFF